This TCR beta chain was observed in a study of blood T cell repertoires in COVID-19. Study context: From the United States, Italy and Spain came samples of acute and convalescent COVID-19.

The CDR3 covers 14 residues. Germline CDR1 is GTSNPN and CDR2 is SVGIG (reference sequence). Between the trimmed V and J ends, which lost 0 bases and 0 bases, there was a span of 6 bases. Libraries were prepared by immunoSEQ multiplex PCR; TCRdb keeps only in-frame clonotypes and omits some of them. The sample lists some 210,000 clones, 75% to 85% occurring once. Cohorts were determined from participant-reported clinical history. This TCR was sampled from a man aged 40-49 years who had recovered from COVID-19. Sequences were obtained from PBMCs or T cells enriched from blood (not recorded which). This chain uses TRBV30 with TRBJ1-5; D remains unclear. Here the CDR3 DNA reads TGTGCCTGGAGTGTAATGTATAGCAATCAGCCCCAGCATTTT. It codes for CAWSVMYSNQPQHF.